This is a list of T cell receptor beta chains from one sample in a study of cytomegalovirus exposure and HLA in healthy donors. The data were produced by immunoSEQ multiplex PCR, yet TCRdb's version contains in-frame clones alone and is incomplete. The sample yields about 37,000 clones, 80% to 90% seen once. The sequenced material came from PBMCs. These receptors all stem from a middle-aged woman in good health and CMV-seronegative. Both conserved end residues are part of each CDR3. Fields, in order: clone size, D gene, V gene, J gene, CDR3 protein, CDR3 DNA. The D gene is left open where the match is weak. Not all rows give a size; the values are once, few, many and, for expanded clones, a class.

-	TRBD1	TRBV13	TRBJ1-6	CASSSRQGGNSPLHF	TGTGCCAGCAGCTCAAGACAGGGTGGTAATTCACCCCTCCACTTT
-	TRBD1	TRBV5-6	TRBJ2-1	CASSWTIGTGGYNEQFF	TGTGCCAGCAGCTGGACAATTGGGACAGGGGGGTACAATGAGCAGTTCTTC
-	-	TRBV5-5	TRBJ2-1	CASSLARTVFGIF	TGTGCCAGCAGCTTGGCCCGGACAGTGTTTGGTATCTTC
-	-	TRBV11-2	TRBJ1-2	CASSRETASGYTF	TGTGCCAGCAGTAGAGAGACAGCTTCTGGCTACACCTTC
-	TRBD2	TRBV5-8	TRBJ2-3	CATPPTGGGTDTQYF	TGTGCCACTCCTCCGACGGGAGGGGGCACAGATACGCAGTATTTT
-	TRBD2	TRBV29-1	TRBJ2-1	CSAGTSGGYNEQFF	TGCAGCGCAGGGACTAGCGGGGGGTACAATGAGCAGTTCTTC
-	TRBD1	TRBV7-9	TRBJ2-3	CASSLARGRGFGDTQYF	TGTGCCAGCAGCTTAGCCCGAGGCAGGGGGTTTGGAGATACGCAGTATTTT
-	TRBD2	TRBV7-9	TRBJ2-5	CASSPTSTGGETQYF	TGTGCCAGCAGCCCTACTAGTACGGGGGGGGAGACCCAGTACTTC
-	-	TRBV7-6	TRBJ2-6	CASSSGVGANVLTF	TGTGCCAGCAGCTCAGGGGTTGGGGCCAACGTCCTGACTTTC
-	TRBD2	TRBV27	TRBJ2-7	CASSGRGGTYEQYF	TGTGCCAGCAGTGGACGCGGGGGTACCTACGAGCAGTACTTC
-	-	TRBV7-3	TRBJ2-2	CASSEVGVREDTGELFF	TGTGCCAGCAGCGAAGTGGGGGTCAGGGAGGACACCGGGGAGCTGTTTTTT
-	-	TRBV6-5	TRBJ1-6	CASTARGTNSPLHF	TGTGCCAGCACCGCCAGGGGAACCAATTCACCCCTCCACTTT
-	-	TRBV4-3	TRBJ2-2	CASRLSTTNTGELFF	TGCGCCAGCAGGTTGAGCACCACCAACACCGGGGAGCTGTTTTTT
-	-	TRBV7-2	TRBJ2-6	CASSLGGSGANVLTF	TGTGCCAGCAGCTTGGGGGGATCTGGGGCCAACGTCCTGACTTTC
-	-	TRBV4-3	TRBJ1-2	CASSQDFADYGYTF	TGCGCCAGCAGCCAAGACTTCGCAGACTATGGCTACACCTTC
-	TRBD1	TRBV4-3	TRBJ2-7	CASSHQDRGGYEQYF	TGCGCCAGCAGCCATCAGGACAGGGGTGGGTACGAGCAGTACTTT
-	-	TRBV7-2	TRBJ1-1	CASSLGRGITYEAFF	TGTGCCAGCAGCTTAGGCCGCGGGATTACGTATGAAGCTTTCTTT
-	-	TRBV5-6	TRBJ1-6	CASSLGGPTIFTLHF	TGTGCCAGCAGCTTGGGAGGCCCCACCATTTTTACCCTCCACTTT
once	-	TRBV7-8	TRBJ2-3	CASSQKRVSTDTQYF	TGTGCCAGCAGCCAAAAGCGGGTTAGCACAGATACGCAGTATTTT
-	TRBD1	TRBV15	TRBJ1-2	CATSRRQGLNYGYTF	TGTGCCACCAGCCGTAGACAGGGCCTTAACTATGGCTACACCTTC
few	-	TRBV18	TRBJ2-7	CASSPGLTSYEQYF	TGTGCCAGCTCACCTGGGCTGACATCCTACGAGCAGTACTTC
-	-	TRBV5-4	TRBJ1-1	CASSPGGYLNQGTEAFF	TGTGCCAGCAGCCCCGGGGGGTATCTCAATCAGGGCACTGAAGCTTTCTTT
-	TRBD1	TRBV7-9	TRBJ1-1	CASRQGRDTEAFF	TGTGCCAGCCGACAGGGGAGAGACACTGAAGCTTTCTTT
-	TRBD1	TRBV6-1	TRBJ1-1	CASSEARRGLTEAFF	TGTGCCAGCAGTGAAGCGCGAAGGGGGCTTACTGAAGCTTTCTTT
-	-	TRBV6-5	TRBJ2-2	CASSREVAGELFF	TGTGCCAGCAGTAGGGAGGTGGCCGGGGAGCTGTTTTTT
-	-	TRBV2	TRBJ1-2	CASSEEVGGWVYGYTF	TGTGCCAGCAGTGAAGAGGTGGGGGGGTGGGTCTATGGCTACACCTTC
-	TRBD1	TRBV2	TRBJ1-2	CASSLGQDYGYTF	TGTGCCAGCAGTTTAGGACAGGACTATGGCTACACCTTC
-	TRBD1	TRBV18	TRBJ2-7	CASSPRTGGSYEQYF	TGTGCCAGCTCACCACGGACAGGGGGCTCCTACGAGCAGTACTTC
-	-	TRBV2	TRBJ2-5	CASSNRDNQYF	TGTGCCAGCAGCAACCGGGACAACCAGTACTTC
-	-	TRBV7-9	TRBJ1-1	CASSRGDGDTEAFF	TGTGCCAGCAGCCGCGGAGACGGTGACACTGAAGCTTTCTTT
-	-	TRBV5-5	TRBJ1-5	CASSFRDQPQHF	TGTGCCAGCAGCTTCAGGGATCAGCCCCAGCATTTT
-	TRBD2	TRBV7-6	TRBJ2-1	CASSLSGGSSYNEQFF	TGTGCCAGCAGCCTTAGCGGGGGAAGCTCCTACAATGAGCAGTTCTTC
once	-	TRBV7-2	TRBJ1-4	CASSLEQRSNEKLFF	TGTGCCAGCAGCTTAGAGCAGCGCTCTAATGAAAAACTGTTTTTT
-	TRBD1	TRBV6-1	TRBJ2-7	CASSPGQRYEQYF	TGTGCCAGCAGTCCGGGACAGCGCTACGAGCAGTACTTC
-	TRBD2	TRBV4-3	TRBJ2-1	CASSLMRGGKYEQFF	TGCGCCAGCAGCCTGATGCGGGGGGGCAAGTATGAGCAGTTCTTC
-	-	TRBV9	TRBJ2-2	CASSVASQGAGELFF	TGTGCCAGCAGCGTAGCTTCACAGGGCGCCGGGGAGCTGTTTTTT
-	-	TRBV5-1	TRBJ2-5	CASSIRTIQETQYF	TGCGCCAGCAGCATCCGAACTATCCAAGAGACCCAGTACTTC
-	-	TRBV7-2	TRBJ2-5	CASSPRTAYQETQYF	TGTGCCAGCAGCCCTCGGACAGCCTACCAAGAGACCCAGTACTTC
-	-	TRBV28	TRBJ1-1	CASSPPDRPGGTEAFF	TGTGCCAGCAGTCCCCCGGACCGGCCCGGGGGCACTGAAGCTTTCTTT
few	TRBD1	TRBV9	TRBJ2-2	CASSGGQGRTGELFF	TGTGCCAGCAGCGGAGGACAGGGCCGCACCGGGGAGCTGTTTTTT
once	TRBD1	TRBV6-6	TRBJ1-4	CASSLGTANEKLFF	TGTGCCAGCAGCCTCGGGACAGCTAATGAAAAACTGTTTTTT
-	TRBD1	TRBV14	TRBJ1-6	CASSSWTGYNSPLHF	TGTGCCAGCAGCTCCTGGACAGGGTATAATTCACCCCTCCACTTT
-	-	TRBV13	TRBJ1-1	CASSTGTPHTEAFF	TGTGCCAGCAGCACCGGGACACCTCACACTGAAGCTTTCTTT